Listed below are T cell receptor beta chains from one sample, sequenced in a study of shared clonotypes between healthy human individuals. Using immunoSEQ multiplex PCR, the repertoire was profiled, and TCRdb retains in-frame clones only, with some absent. Here the sample spans over a million clones, roughly 75% being singletons. Sequencing was performed on memory CD4+ T cells sorted from blood. These receptors were obtained from a man aged 18 to 29 in good health. The CDR3 runs from the conserved cysteine through the conserved F or W. D genes are given only for firm matches. Clone size, where shown, is once, few, many, or a class for clones that have expanded.

-,-,TRBJ1-4,TRBV11-2,TGTGCCAGCAGCCCCGGACAAAAAGAAAAACTGTTTTTT,CASSPGQKEKLFF
TRBD1,-,TRBJ1-5,TRBV28,TGTGCCAGCATCCCGGGACAGGTCGTTGGCCAGCCCCAGCATTTT,CASIPGQVVGQPQHF
-,once,TRBJ2-1,TRBV5-1,TGCGCCAGCAGCGTCGGGGTCTCCTACAATGAGCAGTTCTTC,CASSVGVSYNEQFF
TRBD1,-,TRBJ2-4,TRBV5-5,TGTGCCAGCAGCCGGGACAGGGGGCAAGATGTGACCAAAAACATTCAGTACTTC,CASSRDRGQDVTKNIQYF
-,-,TRBJ2-7,TRBV30,TGTGCCTGGAGTGTCGGGTCGGGGGAGCAGTACTTC,CAWSVGSGEQYF
-,-,TRBJ1-2,TRBV7-9,TGTGCCAGCAGCCCCGGGCCTGAAGGCTACACCTTC,CASSPGPEGYTF
TRBD1,-,TRBJ2-5,TRBV6-6,TGTGCCAGCAGGACAGGGGAAGAGACCCAGTACTTC,CASRTGEETQYF
-,-,TRBJ2-1,TRBV4-1,TGCGCCAGCAGCCAAGCTACGGCGGGGAGCTCCTACAATGAGCAGTTCTTC,CASSQATAGSSYNEQFF
-,-,TRBJ2-3,TRBV5-6,TGTGCCAGCAGCTGGGGATTCACAGATACGCAGTATTTT,CASSWGFTDTQYF
TRBD1,-,TRBJ2-2,TRBV5-6,TGTGCCAGCAGCACAATTTCAGGGGGACGGGCCGGGGAGCTGTTTTTT,CASSTISGGRAGELFF
-,-,TRBJ2-2,TRBV11-2,TGTGCCAGCAGCCACCTACAGGGAACCGGGGAGCTGTTTTTT,CASSHLQGTGELFF
-,-,TRBJ2-7,TRBV28,TGTGCCAGCAGTTTAGTAGGGAAAGCCTACGAGCAGTACTTC,CASSLVGKAYEQYF
TRBD2,-,TRBJ2-1,TRBV10-2,TGCGCCAGCAGTGACTGGGTGGGGACTAGCCTCAATGAGCAGTTCTTC,CASSDWVGTSLNEQFF
-,-,TRBJ2-5,TRBV10-3,TGTGCCATCGCGGGGACCCAAGAGACCCAGTACTTC,CAIAGTQETQYF
-,-,TRBJ1-1,TRBV7-6,TGTGCCAGCAGCTCAGGGTTGAACACTGAAGCTTTCTTT,CASSSGLNTEAFF
TRBD1,-,TRBJ1-1,TRBV5-1,TGCGCCAGCAGCTCTACCACAGGGGGGGCTGAAGCTTTCTTT,CASSSTTGGAEAFF
-,-,TRBJ1-2,TRBV29-1,TGCAGCGTTGAATTGGGCTCATTCGATGGCTACACCTTC,CSVELGSFDGYTF
-,-,TRBJ1-6,TRBV6-1,TGTGCCAGCAGTGAAGAGACGCGAGTTGGGGGGCAGCGTAATTCACCCCTCCACTTT,CASSEETRVGGQRNSPLHF
TRBD2,few,TRBJ2-7,TRBV5-1,TGCGCCAGCAGATTAGCGGGGAGCTCCTACGAGCAGTACTTC,CASRLAGSSYEQYF
TRBD1,-,TRBJ1-4,TRBV4-2,TGTGCCAGCAGCGAGACGGCAGGGGGAGCTAATGAAAAACTGTTTTTT,CASSETAGGANEKLFF
-,few,TRBJ1-3,TRBV30,TGTGCCTGGAGTTCCCCCTCTGGAAACACCATATATTTT,CAWSSPSGNTIYF
-,-,TRBJ2-2,TRBV19,TGTGCCAGTAGTATCTCAGGGGTTAGGACCGGGGAGCTGTTTTTT,CASSISGVRTGELFF
TRBD1,-,TRBJ1-5,TRBV6-5,TGTGCCAGCAGTCCCGGACAGGCCAATCAGCCCCAGCATTTT,CASSPGQANQPQHF
-,-,TRBJ2-1,TRBV29-1,TGCAGCGTTTTGGTCGTTTACAATGAGCAGTTCTTC,CSVLVVYNEQFF
-,-,TRBJ2-3,TRBV6-5,TGTGCCAGCAGTTCAGAGGGAACCCGCACAGATACGCAGTATTTT,CASSSEGTRTDTQYF
-,-,TRBJ2-2,TRBV7-3,TGTGCCAGCAGCCTGACCGGGGAGCTGTTTTTT,CASSLTGELFF
TRBD1,-,TRBJ2-2,TRBV18,TGTGCCAGCTCACCATTCAGGGGGCCCGGGGAGCTGTTTTTT,CASSPFRGPGELFF
-,-,TRBJ2-5,TRBV7-8,TGTGCCAGCAGCTTGTTCGAGACCCAGTACTTC,CASSLFETQYF
-,once,TRBJ2-7,TRBV5-4,TGCGCCAGCAGTCGGGACCACCCTTCTCCCTACGAGCAGTACTTC,CASSRDHPSPYEQYF
-,-,TRBJ2-3,TRBV5-1,TGCGCCAGCAGCAGTTGGGGCTCCCCCACAGATACGCAGTATTTT,CASSSWGSPTDTQYF
TRBD1,-,TRBJ1-1,TRBV7-2,TGTGCCAGCAGCTCCCGAGGGACAGGGGGCACTGAAGCTTTCTTT,CASSSRGTGGTEAFF
-,-,TRBJ2-7,TRBV7-2,TGTGCCAGCAGCTTTCAGACAGGCTATATCCCCTACGAGCAGTACTTC,CASSFQTGYIPYEQYF
-,-,TRBJ2-7,TRBV18,TGTGCCAGCTCACCACAAGACAGCCTCCTTAACGAGCAGTACTTC,CASSPQDSLLNEQYF
-,-,TRBJ2-3,TRBV7-2,TGTGCCAGCAGCCCCAATAGGGGAGATACGCAGTATTTT,CASSPNRGDTQYF
TRBD1,-,TRBJ2-5,TRBV6-6,TGTGCCAGCACCACTCGAGCAGGGGGCTTTTGGGAGACCCAGTACTTC,CASTTRAGGFWETQYF
-,-,TRBJ1-3,TRBV10-3,TGTGCCATCAGTGAGGGGGACGCTTCTTCTGGAAACACCATATATTTT,CAISEGDASSGNTIYF
TRBD2,once,TRBJ2-1,TRBV19,TGTGCCAGTAGTATAGGGACTAGCGAGTACAATGAGCAGTTCTTC,CASSIGTSEYNEQFF
-,-,TRBJ2-2,TRBV7-9,TGTGCCAGCAGCTTGATCATCGCGAACACCGGGGAGCTGTTTTTT,CASSLIIANTGELFF
TRBD1,-,TRBJ2-1,TRBV11-3,TGTGCCAGCAGCTTGGGACAGGCGATTTCGAACGATGAGCAGTTCTTC,CASSLGQAISNDEQFF
TRBD1,-,TRBJ2-2,TRBV7-2,TGTGCCAGCAGCCCGGGACAGGGGAACACCGGGGAGCTGTTTTTT,CASSPGQGNTGELFF